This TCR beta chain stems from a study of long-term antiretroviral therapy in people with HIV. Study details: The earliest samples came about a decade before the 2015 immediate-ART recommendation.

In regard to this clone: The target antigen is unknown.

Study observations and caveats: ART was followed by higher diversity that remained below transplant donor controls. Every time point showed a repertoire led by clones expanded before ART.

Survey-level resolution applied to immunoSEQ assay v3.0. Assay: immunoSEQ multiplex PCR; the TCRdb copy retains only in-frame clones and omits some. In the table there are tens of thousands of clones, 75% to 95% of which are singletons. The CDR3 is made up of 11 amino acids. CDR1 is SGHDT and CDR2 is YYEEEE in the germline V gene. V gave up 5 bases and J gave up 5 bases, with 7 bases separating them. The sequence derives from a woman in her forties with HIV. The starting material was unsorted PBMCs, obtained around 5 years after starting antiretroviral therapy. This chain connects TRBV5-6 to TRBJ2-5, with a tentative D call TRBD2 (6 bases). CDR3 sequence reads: CASSRGETQYF. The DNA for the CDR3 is TGTGCCAGCAGTCGGGGGGAGACCCAGTACTTC.